The T cell receptor (beta chain) described here comes from a study of prognosis after radiotherapy for stage I lung cancer. This CDR3 region has 16 residues. Germline lookup yields CDR1 SGDLS and CDR2 YYNGEE. Unmatched junction bases numbered 6, after V lost 1 base and J lost 3 bases. Amplicons of TCR beta CDR3 were generated from genomic DNA by two-round multiplex PCR. The use of primers specific to each TRBV and TRBJ gene characterized first-round PCR. TCRdb passed the multiplex PCR reads through MiXCR, listing each CDR3 protein once. The table lists some 35,000 distinct CDR3 sequences, approximately 32% of them singletons, with 25% to 30% in the top ten. For this clonotype: With a much larger clone just one base away, this may be a read error.

The genes are TRBV9 and TRBJ2-1, with 8 bases matching TRBD2. The receptor was derived from a donor over 45 with non-small cell lung cancer. The sequenced sample was PBMCs, obtained before or after stereotactic body radiation therapy (not recorded which). CDR3 sequence (DNA): TGTGCCAGCAGCGTAAGGAGCGGGGGCTACTACAATGAGCAGTTCTTC. It specifies CASSVRSGGYYNEQFF. The full variable domain, rest sourced from reference TRBV9 and TRBJ2-1, is DSGVTQTPKHLITATGQRVTLRCSPRSGDLSVYWYQQSLDQGLQFLIQYYNGEERAKGNILERFSAQQFPDLHSELNLSSLELGDSALYFCASSVRSGGYYNEQFFGPGTRLTVL.